Shown below are 21 T cell receptor beta chains from a single sample sequenced in a study of CD8 T cells in ankylosing spondylitis. TCRdb fed the 5' RACE reads into MiXCR, producing one record per CDR3 protein. The sample includes more than 150,000 distinct CDR3 sequences, roughly 18% of them seen just once. Sequences were obtained from blood, either unsorted or a sorted T cell fraction (not recorded which). The receptors were gathered from a male donor between 5 and 35 years old with ankylosing spondylitis or in good health (not recorded which).

This clonotype was counted ten times or more. This chain joins TRBV7-8 and TRBJ2-2; possible D gene TRBD1, 6 bases. The CDR3 is made up of 17 amino acids. CDR1 is SGHVS and CDR2 is FQNEAQ in the germline V gene. Trimming cost V 7 bases and J 2 bases, with 20 bases left between them. The CDR3 DNA reads TGTGCCAGCACCCAAGGGGGAGCTCTTATCAACACCGGGGAGCTGTTTTTT. Translating gives CASTQGGALINTGELFF. The variable domain in full, completed from reference TRBV7-8 and TRBJ2-2, reads GAGVSQSPRYKVAKRGQDVALRCDPISGHVSLFWYQQALGQGPEFLTYFQNEAQLDKSGLPSDRFFAERPEGSVSTLKIQRTQQEDSAVYLCASTQGGALINTGELFFGEGSRLTVL.

The table lists this clonotype with many counts. J is TRBJ2-1 and V is TRBV20-1; D might be TRBD1 (6 bases). V lost 4 bases to trimming and J lost 0 bases, with 28 bases between them. The CDR3 totals 20 residues. Per the germline V gene, CDR1 is DFQATT and CDR2 is SNEGSKA (reference sequence). The CDR3 here is CSATNPGQLRDRSSYNEQFF. CDR3 bases: TGCAGTGCTACGAATCCAGGACAGTTACGCGACCGGAGCTCCTACAATGAGCAGTTCTTC.

At least ten counts were recorded for this clonotype. This chain links TRBV5-6 with TRBJ2-5; D not resolved. Between the trimmed V and J ends, which lost 2 bases and 5 bases, there was a span of 13 bases. Per germline, CDR1 SGHDT and CDR2 YYEEEE. This CDR3 is 14 amino acids long. CDR3 sequence (DNA): TGTGCCAGCAGCTTACCTCCTCGTCCCGAGACCCAGTACTTC. It codes for CASSLPPRPETQYF.

Ten or more counts support this clonotype. This chain uses TRBV7-9 with TRBJ2-4, with D possibly TRBD2 on 5 matching bases. V gave up 5 bases and J gave up 2 bases, with 19 bases separating them. Germline lookup yields CDR1 SEHNR and CDR2 FQNEAQ (reference sequence). This CDR3 spans 17 amino acids. CDR3 region: CASSPRAQDVTKNIQYF. CDR3 DNA: TGTGCCAGCAGCCCGAGGGCCCAGGATGTGACCAAAAACATTCAGTACTTC.

The CDR3 DNA follows: TGTGCCAGCCGGCCAAGGGGGAGGACAGATACGCAGTATTTT. Translation: CASRPRGRTDTQYF. The V call is TRBV2, the J call TRBJ2-3, with D tentatively TRBD1 or TRBD2 (6 bases each). CDR3 length: 14 amino acids. The ends were cut back, 8 bases at V and 3 bases at J, with 15 bases in the middle. Germline CDR1 reads SNHLY; CDR2 reads FYNNEI.

The sample holds many counts of this clonotype. The J gene is TRBJ2-1, the V gene TRBV20-1, with TRBD2 matching over 8 bases. After removal of 4 bases from V and 7 bases from J, the junction contained 12 bases not matched to a gene. This CDR3 has 15 amino acids. Germline V gene data show CDR1 as DFQATT and CDR2 as SNEGSKA (reference sequence). CDR3 bases: TGCAGTGCTAAGATAAGCGGGAGCTTGAGGAATGAGCAGTTCTTC. As protein: CSAKISGSLRNEQFF.

In its sample, this clonotype was seen many times. This rearrangement joins TRBV7-2 to TRBJ1-6, with D unclear. V was shortened by 5 bases and J by 10 bases, with 12 bases between the two germline ends. The CDR3 is 13 residues long. Germline values: CDR1 SGHTA, CDR2 FQGNSA. CDR3 in amino acids: CASSPFEASPLHF. DNA of the CDR3: TGTGCCAGCAGCCCGTTTGAAGCCTCACCCCTCCACTTT.

The chain uses TRBV5-4 and TRBJ2-3; D possibly corresponds to TRBD2 (5 bases). Trimming left V 1 base short and J 0 bases short, with 12 bases between. The CDR3 sequence is 16 residues long. In germline, CDR1 is SGHNT, CDR2 YYREEE (reference sequence). The CDR3: CASSLPLGASTDTQYF. For the CDR3, the DNA is TGTGCCAGCAGCTTGCCCCTGGGAGCTAGCACAGATACGCAGTATTTT.

Many counts were recorded for this clonotype. CDR3 bases: TGTGCCAGCTCCCCGGGTACCGAGCAGTACTTC. The encoded protein is CASSPGTEQYF. This rearrangement joins TRBV25-1 to TRBJ2-7; D gene uncertain. Germline lookup yields CDR1 MGHDK and CDR2 SYGVNS. The CDR3 has 11 residues. With 8 bases removed from V and 6 bases from J, the gap between germline ends came to 11 bases.

This clonotype was counted ten times or more. The V gene is TRBV27, the J gene TRBJ2-4, with D tentatively TRBD1 or TRBD2 (5 bases each). This CDR3 is 14 amino acids long. Germline-derived CDR1 and CDR2 are MNHEY and SMNVEV (reference sequence). V was shortened by 5 bases and J by 10 bases, with 18 bases between the two germline ends. The CDR3 DNA reads TGTGCCAGCAGTGGTCCGGGACGAAATGCTATTCAGTACTTC. Amino acid sequence: CASSGPGRNAIQYF.

This clonotype was detected many times. The chain is built from TRBV28 and TRBJ2-7; D might be TRBD1 (5 bases). V lost 5 bases, J lost 5 bases, and 16 bases lay in between. The CDR3 runs to 14 residues. In germline, CDR1 is MDHEN, CDR2 SYDVKM. The CDR3 DNA reads TGTGCCAGCAGTACTCGGTACCCAGGGAACGAGCAGTACTTC. Its protein is CASSTRYPGNEQYF.

The rearrangement links TRBV20-1 to TRBJ2-7, with TRBD1 matching 10 bases. J was trimmed by 2 bases and V by 3 bases; bases with no gene match: 4. Germline CDR1 and CDR2: DFQATT and SNEGSKA (reference sequence). There are 14 residues in the CDR3. The CDR3 reads CSASRGTGAYEQYF. The CDR3, as DNA: TGCAGTGCTAGTCGCGGGACAGGGGCCTACGAGCAGTACTTC.

This clonotype was seen at least ten times. The V and J genes are TRBV12-3 or TRBV12-4 and TRBJ1-2; 7 positions agree with TRBD1. V was pared by 4 bases and J by 4 bases, with 9 bases of the junction left unmatched. The CDR3 runs to 15 residues. The CDR3 DNA reads TGTGCCAGCAGTTCCCCCGGACAGGCCACCTATGGCTACACCTTC. It yields the protein CASSSPGQATYGYTF.

The chain joins TRBV29-1 to TRBJ2-3; either TRBD1 or TRBD2 may supply D (5 bases each). Trimming left V 4 bases short and J 3 bases short, with 11 bases between. CDR3 size: 13 residues. Germline V gene lookup returns CDR1 SQVTM and CDR2 ANQGSEA. CDR3 sequence (DNA): TGCAGCGTTGGAGGGGTAGTAACAGATACGCAGTATTTT. It specifies CSVGGVVTDTQYF.

This clonotype was detected ten times or more. This chain links TRBV20-1 with TRBJ2-3; TRBD2 matches 7 bases. CDR1 is DFQATT and CDR2 is SNEGSKA in the germline V gene (reference sequence). Trimming removed 1 base from V and 5 bases from J; junction bases left unmatched: 6. The CDR3 covers 14 residues. DNA for the CDR3: TGCAGTGCTAGAGGTTATATAGCGGGAGATACGCAGTATTTT. It yields the protein CSARGYIAGDTQYF.

The sample holds many counts of this clonotype. The chain links TRBV18 to TRBJ2-3; 9 bases match TRBD2. CDR3 length equals 15 residues. Germline V gene sequence: CDR1 KGHSH, CDR2 LQKENI. The V segment lost 1 base and the J segment 5 bases; nucleotides outside the gene matches: 4. The CDR3 is CASSPRQLAGDTQYF. The CDR3, as DNA: TGTGCCAGCTCACCACGTCAACTAGCGGGAGATACGCAGTATTTT.

Note on this clonotype: A read error is possible here, since a much larger clone lies one base away. J is TRBJ2-5 and V is TRBV19, with D maybe TRBD1 (8 bases). CDR1 LNHDA and CDR2 SQIVND come from the germline V gene (reference sequence). The CDR3 is 14 amino acids. DNA for the CDR3: TGTGCCAGTAGTCATAGGGACAGGCGGGAGATCCAGTACTTC. Protein sequence: CASSHRDRREIQYF.

In its sample, this clonotype was seen many times. The chain recombines TRBV5-1 with TRBJ2-7; TRBD1 might be the D (5 bases). The germline V gene encodes CDR1 SGHRS and CDR2 YFSETQ. The V and J ends lost 4 bases and 7 bases respectively, with 15 bases between them. CDR3 length equals 13 residues. The CDR3 sequence: CASSLRQRIEQYF. CDR3 nucleotides: TGCGCCAGCAGCCTTAGACAGAGAATTGAGCAGTACTTC.

The genes are TRBV30 and TRBJ2-7; 9 bases are a match to TRBD1. V lost 8 bases to trimming and J lost 3 bases; unmatched junction nucleotides: 2. Germline CDR1 GTSNPN, CDR2 SVGIG (reference sequence). This CDR3 comprises 11 residues. The CDR3 loop reads CAGGQGYEQYV. In DNA, the CDR3 is TGTGCCGGGGGACAGGGCTACGAGCAGTACGTC.

In this sample, this clonotype turned up many times. V is TRBV12-3 or TRBV12-4 and J is TRBJ2-3, with D uncertain. The CDR3 covers 15 residues. Trimming took off 3 bases at V and 1 base at J, with 11 bases between the two ends. The CDR3 is CASSFHGRGTDTQYF. DNA of the CDR3: TGTGCCAGCAGTTTCCACGGACGAGGCACAGATACGCAGTATTTT.

This clonotype was seen many times. The chain joins TRBV11-2 to TRBJ2-2; 9 bases match TRBD2. From germline, CDR1 is SGHAT and CDR2 FQNNGV. V shed 6 bases and J 2 bases; nucleotides not matched to a gene: 4. This CDR3 is built from 15 residues. CDR3 region: CASRSLAGNTGELFF. In nucleotides, the CDR3 is TGTGCCAGCAGATCCCTAGCGGGAAACACCGGGGAGCTGTTTTTT. Full variable domain (missing parts from reference TRBV11-2 and TRBJ2-2): EAGVAQSPRYKIIEKRQSVAFWCNPISGHATLYWYQQILGQGPKLLIQFQNNGVVDDSQLPKDRFSAERLKGVDSTLKIQPAKLEDSAVYLCASRSLAGNTGELFFGEGSRLTVL.